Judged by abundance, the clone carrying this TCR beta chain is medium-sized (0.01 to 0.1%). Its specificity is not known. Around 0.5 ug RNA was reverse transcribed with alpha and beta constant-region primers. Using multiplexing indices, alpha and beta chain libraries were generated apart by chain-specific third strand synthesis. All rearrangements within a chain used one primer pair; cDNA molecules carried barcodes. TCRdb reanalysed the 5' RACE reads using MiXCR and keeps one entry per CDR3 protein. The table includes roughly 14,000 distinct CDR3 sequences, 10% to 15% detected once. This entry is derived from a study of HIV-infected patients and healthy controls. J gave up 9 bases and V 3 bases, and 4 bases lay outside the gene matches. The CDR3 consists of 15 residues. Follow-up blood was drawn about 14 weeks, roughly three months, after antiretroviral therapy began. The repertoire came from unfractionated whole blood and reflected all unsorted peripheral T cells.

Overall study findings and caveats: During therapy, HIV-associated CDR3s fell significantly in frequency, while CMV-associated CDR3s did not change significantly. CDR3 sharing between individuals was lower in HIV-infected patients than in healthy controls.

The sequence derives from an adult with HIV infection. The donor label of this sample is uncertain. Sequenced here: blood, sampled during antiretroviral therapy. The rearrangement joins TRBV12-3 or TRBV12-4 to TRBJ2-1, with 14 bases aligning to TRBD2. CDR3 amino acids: CASSLTSGGAGEQFF. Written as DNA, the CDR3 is TGTGCCAGCAGTTTGACTAGCGGGGGGGCCGGTGAGCAGTTCTTC.